This entry concerns a single T cell receptor beta chain. The antigen remains undetermined. A history of autoimmune disease or systemic immunosuppression excluded patients. The entry originates in a study of OX40 agonist ivuxolimab in advanced cancers. Study observations and caveats: Among the nonresponders, some also had low normalized T-cell clonal expansion.

Data came from immunoSEQ multiplex PCR; TCRdb stores just in-frame clones and leaves some out. The repertoire consists of some 150,000 clones, with about nine tenths occurring once and the leading ten covering 0.9% to 1.2%. J was trimmed by 8 bases and V by 4 bases; bases with no gene match: 7. The CDR3 is 14 amino acids. Germline V CDR1 and CDR2: SGHRS, YFSETQ. The V and J genes are TRBV5-1 and TRBJ2-1; 9 bases map to TRBD1. The TCR comes from an adult with an advanced solid tumor such as melanoma, head and neck, liver or kidney cancer. The sample in question was CD4+ or CD8+ T cells sorted from blood, obtained in a trial of the OX40 agonist ivuxolimab. The CDR3 is CASSPHTGGYEQFF. The CDR3 DNA reads as TGCGCCAGCAGCCCACACACAGGGGGCTATGAGCAGTTCTTC.